This T cell receptor beta chain was retrieved from a study of response to subunit inactivated influenza vaccine. This clonotype has a count of ten or more. V lost 3 bases and J lost 3; bases outside the gene matches: 7. This CDR3 has 15 amino acids. A single record per CDR3 protein comes from TCRdb applying MiXCR to the RT-PCR reads. The sample lists around 600,000 distinct CDR3 sequences, around 11% occurring once. These sequences were also reported in another study, on T cells expressing NK-cell markers. That source reports: The TCR beta cDNA came from 5'RACE template switching with UMIs. Sorted CD3+CD56+NKG2C+, CD3+CD56+NKG2C- and CD3+CD56-NKG2C+ T-cell subsets were beta-chain profiled.

Sequences were derived from PBMCs from blood, sampled on the day of vaccination. The rearrangement uses TRBV12-3 or TRBV12-4 and TRBJ2-7, with 8 bases fitting TRBD1. The receptor comes from a man aged 45-65 years who received an inactivated influenza vaccine. CDR3 in DNA: TGTGCCAGCAGTTTGGGGCAGGGGGCTTACTACGAGCAGTACTTC. Amino acids: CASSLGQGAYYEQYF.